Below are 15 T cell receptor beta chains sequenced from a single sample in a study of beta chain features in type 1 diabetes. The isolated RNA, all of it, was reverse transcribed, so expressed TCRB transcripts were what got sequenced. Clones were sequenced by immunoSEQ multiplex PCR, and TCRdb holds only the in-frame ones, with some missing. Of around 300,000 clones in the sample, approximately 9.9% are singletons; the top ten hold around 0.015%. The sample taken for sequencing was naive CD4+ T cells from blood. These receptors came from a woman aged 25-40 years in good health.

The J gene is TRBJ2-5, the V gene TRBV30; D may be TRBD1 (5 bases). There are 13 residues in the CDR3. Trimming left V 3 bases short and J 5 bases short, with 13 bases between. Germline-derived CDR1 and CDR2 are GTSNPN and SVGIG (reference sequence). The CDR3 sequence: CAWSPRDLETQYF. CDR3 bases: TGTGCCTGGAGCCCCAGGGATCTGGAGACCCAGTACTTC.

This clone was recorded a few times. The V gene is TRBV5-1, the J gene TRBJ1-4; 11 bases are a match to TRBD1. V lost 4 bases and J lost 7; bases outside the gene matches: 9. The CDR3 is made up of 16 amino acids. Germline V lookup: CDR1 SGHRS, CDR2 YFSETQ. The CDR3 nucleotides are TGCGCCAGCAGCCAAGATGGACAGGGGGCGCTTGAAAAACTGTTTTTT. This encodes CASSQDGQGALEKLFF.

In this sample, this clone turned up a few times. V is TRBV5-4 and J is TRBJ2-2; TRBD2 matches 11 bases. Looked up from germline, CDR1 is SGHNT and CDR2 is YYREEE (reference sequence). Trimming at V came to 0 bases and at J to 7 bases, leaving 5 bases not matched to a gene. This CDR3 comprises 16 residues. The CDR3 region has the DNA TGTGCCAGCAGCTTGGCTACTAGCGGGAGAGTCGGGGAGCTGTTTTTT. Translated, it gives CASSLATSGRVGELFF.

J is TRBJ2-7 and V is TRBV4-3, with D possibly being TRBD1 (6 bases). V lost 1 base and J 3 bases, leaving 13 bases between the germline ends. This CDR3 has 15 residues. The germline gives CDR1 LGHNA, CDR2 YSLEER. The CDR3: CASSQVWGQGYEQYF. CDR3 DNA sequence: TGCGCCAGCAGCCAAGTCTGGGGACAAGGCTACGAGCAGTACTTC.

This clone occurred a few times. The chain uses TRBV7-2 and TRBJ2-7; TRBD2 matches at 7 bases. The V and J ends lost 6 bases and 1 base, in that order; junction bases with no gene match: 6. The CDR3 runs to 14 residues. Germline assignment: CDR1 SGHTA and CDR2 FQGNSA. The DNA of the CDR3 is TGTGCCAGCAGATTCCCGGGGGGATCCTACGAGCAGTACTTC. This encodes CASRFPGGSYEQYF. Combining the CDR3 with reference TRBV7-2 and TRBJ2-7 gives the whole variable domain GAGVSQSPSNKVTEKGKDVELRCDPISGHTALYWYRQSLGQGLEFLIYFQGNSAPDKSGLPSDRFSAERTGGSVSTLTIQRTQQEDSAVYLCASRFPGGSYEQYFGPGTRLTVT.

The V call is TRBV30, the J call TRBJ2-7; tentative D call: TRBD2 (6 bases). The V gene lost 3 bases and the J gene lost 0 bases, with 12 bases spanning the gap. Germline-derived CDR1 and CDR2 are GTSNPN and SVGIG (reference sequence). The CDR3 is 14 amino acids. This chain's CDR3 is CAWSGGAASYEQYF. CDR3 nucleotides: TGTGCCTGGAGCGGAGGGGCAGCCTCCTACGAGCAGTACTTC.

This chain joins TRBV19 and TRBJ2-5, with a tentative D call TRBD2 (6 bases). CDR3 length equals 14 residues. Trimming cost V 3 bases and J 1 base, with 9 bases left between them. CDR1 is LNHDA, CDR2 SQIVND, per germline (reference sequence). The CDR3 region has the DNA TGTGCCAGTAGTATTGGAGGGACCCAAGAGACCCAGTACTTC. Amino acids: CASSIGGTQETQYF. Using reference TRBV19 and TRBJ2-5 for the parts outside the CDR3, the full variable domain is DGGITQSPKYLFRKEGQNVTLSCEQNLNHDAMYWYRQDPGQGLRLIYYSQIVNDFQKGDIAEGYSVSREKKESFPLTVTSAQKNPTAFYLCASSIGGTQETQYFGPGTRLLVL.

The chain links TRBV28 to TRBJ2-3; D is perhaps TRBD2 (5 bases). Germline CDR1 is MDHEN and CDR2 is SYDVKM. V lost 6 bases and J 1 base, leaving 14 bases between the germline ends. The CDR3 loop spans 15 amino acids. The CDR3 is CASSPKRSRTDTQYF. CDR3 nucleotides: TGTGCCAGCAGCCCAAAGCGGAGCCGCACAGATACGCAGTATTTT.

This sequence joins TRBV29-1 and TRBJ2-2; the D gene is possibly TRBD1 (5 bases). The CDR3 extends over 15 amino acids. V was pared by 6 bases and J by 2 bases, with 16 bases between. The germline CDR1 and CDR2 sequences are SQVTM and ANQGSEA. The CDR3, as DNA: TGCAGCGTCCCAGGGCGGATTCCTAACACCGGGGAGCTGTTTTTT. Protein sequence: CSVPGRIPNTGELFF.

This clone has only a few counts. V is TRBV9 and J is TRBJ1-4, with 8 bases that match TRBD1. CDR3 size: 15 residues. Germline CDR1 reads SGDLS; CDR2 reads YYNGEE. V shed 4 bases, J shed 5 bases, and the junction held 7 bases outside the gene matches. The CDR3 DNA is TGTGCCAGCAGCTCACGGACAGGGTTAAATGAAAAACTGTTTTTT. Its translation is CASSSRTGLNEKLFF.

This clone occurred a few times. This chain uses TRBV28 with TRBJ1-4; no firm D call. The CDR3 is 11 residues long. V was shortened by 7 bases and J by 3 bases, with 3 bases between the two germline ends. Germline assignment: CDR1 MDHEN and CDR2 SYDVKM. CDR3 in DNA: TGTGCCAGCACTTCTAATGAAAAACTGTTTTTT. It translates to CASTSNEKLFF. Variable domain in full (rest from reference TRBV28 and TRBJ1-4): DVKVTQSSRYLVKRTGEKVFLECVQDMDHENMFWYRQDPGLGLRLIYFSYDVKMKEKGDIPEGYSVSREKKERFSLILESASTNQTSMYLCASTSNEKLFFGSGTQLSVL.

This clone occurred a few times. The chain employs TRBV9 and TRBJ2-6; TRBD2 aligns across 10 bases. Germline trimming cut 0 bases from V and 3 bases from J; bases unmatched to any gene: 6. Per germline, CDR1 SGDLS and CDR2 YYNGEE. This CDR3 is built from 18 residues. The CDR3 reads CASSVGPSGSGGANVLTF. Here the CDR3 DNA reads TGTGCCAGCAGCGTAGGTCCTAGCGGGAGTGGTGGGGCCAACGTCCTGACTTTC.

The table lists this clone with a few counts. J is TRBJ2-5 and V is TRBV25-1; 8 bases fit TRBD1. This CDR3 spans 14 amino acids. The V gene's germline CDR1 is MGHDK and CDR2 SYGVNS. Trimming at V came to 4 bases and at J to 4 bases, leaving 5 bases not matched to a gene. The DNA for the CDR3 is TGTGCCAGCAGTGCGGGACAGGTCGGAGAGACCCAGTACTTC. Its translation is CASSAGQVGETQYF.

This chain links TRBV4-1 with TRBJ2-2, with 13 nucleotides matching TRBD2. Germline V lookup: CDR1 MGHRA, CDR2 YSYEKL. J gave up 2 bases and V 1 base, and 10 bases lay outside the gene matches. The length of the CDR3 is 20 residues. The chain's CDR3 is CASSQVPGLAGPSNTGELFF. CDR3 DNA: TGCGCCAGCAGCCAAGTTCCGGGACTAGCGGGGCCATCAAACACCGGGGAGCTGTTTTTT.

V usage is TRBV28 and J usage is TRBJ1-4, with D uncertain. Germline loops: CDR1 MDHEN, CDR2 SYDVKM. This CDR3 spans 13 amino acids. V gave up 8 bases and J gave up 3 bases, with 10 bases separating them. CDR3 DNA sequence: TGTGCCAGCTGTGGTCAGGCTAATGAAAAACTGTTTTTT. This gives the protein CASCGQANEKLFF. Combining the CDR3 with reference TRBV28 and TRBJ1-4 gives the whole variable domain DVKVTQSSRYLVKRTGEKVFLECVQDMDHENMFWYRQDPGLGLRLIYFSYDVKMKEKGDIPEGYSVSREKKERFSLILESASTNQTSMYLCASCGQANEKLFFGSGTQLSVL.